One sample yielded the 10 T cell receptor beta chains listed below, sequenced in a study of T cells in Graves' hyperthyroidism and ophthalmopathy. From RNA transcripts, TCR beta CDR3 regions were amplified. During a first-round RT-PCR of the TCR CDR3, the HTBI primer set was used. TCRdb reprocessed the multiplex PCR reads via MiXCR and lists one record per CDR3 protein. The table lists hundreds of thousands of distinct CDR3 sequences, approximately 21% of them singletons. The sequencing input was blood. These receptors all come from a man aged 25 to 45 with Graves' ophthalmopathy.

CDR3 DNA sequence: TGTGCCAGCTCCCGCCTAAACGAGCAGTACTTC. It translates to CASSRLNEQYF. The chain uses TRBV28 and TRBJ2-7; no reliable D call. Germline values: CDR1 MDHEN, CDR2 SYDVKM. The CDR3 length is 11 residues. Trimming took 8 bases from V and 5 from J, leaving 10 bases between them.

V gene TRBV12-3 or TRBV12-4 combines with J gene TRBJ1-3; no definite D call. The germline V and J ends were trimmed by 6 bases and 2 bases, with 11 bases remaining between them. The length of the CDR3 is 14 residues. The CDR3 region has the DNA TGTGCCAGCAGCACTTTCGGTGCTGGAAACACCATATATTTT. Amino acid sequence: CASSTFGAGNTIYF.

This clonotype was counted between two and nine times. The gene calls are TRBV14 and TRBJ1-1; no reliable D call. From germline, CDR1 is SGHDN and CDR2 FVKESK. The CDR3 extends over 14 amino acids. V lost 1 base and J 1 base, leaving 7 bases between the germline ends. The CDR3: CASSQGPSNTEAFF. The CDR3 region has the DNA TGTGCCAGCAGCCAAGGGCCATCGAACACTGAAGCTTTCTTT.

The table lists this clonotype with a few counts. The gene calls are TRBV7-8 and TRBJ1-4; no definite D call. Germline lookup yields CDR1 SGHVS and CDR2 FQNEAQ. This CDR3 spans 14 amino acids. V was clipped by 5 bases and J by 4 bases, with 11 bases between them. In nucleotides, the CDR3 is TGTGCCAGCAGCCCCCCGGGGTTTAATGAAAAACTGTTTTTT. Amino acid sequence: CASSPPGFNEKLFF.

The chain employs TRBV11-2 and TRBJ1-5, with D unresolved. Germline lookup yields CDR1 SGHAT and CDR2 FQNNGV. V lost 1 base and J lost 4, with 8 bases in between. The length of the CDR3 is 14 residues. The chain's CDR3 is CASSLGALNQPQHF. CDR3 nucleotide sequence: TGTGCCAGCAGCTTAGGGGCCCTAAATCAGCCCCAGCATTTT. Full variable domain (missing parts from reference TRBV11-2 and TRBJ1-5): EAGVAQSPRYKIIEKRQSVAFWCNPISGHATLYWYQQILGQGPKLLIQFQNNGVVDDSQLPKDRFSAERLKGVDSTLKIQPAKLEDSAVYLCASSLGALNQPQHFGDGTRLSIL.

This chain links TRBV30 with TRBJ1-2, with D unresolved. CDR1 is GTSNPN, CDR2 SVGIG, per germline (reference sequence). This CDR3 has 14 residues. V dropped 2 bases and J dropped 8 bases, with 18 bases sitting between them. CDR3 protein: CAWSQHRSGAGYTF. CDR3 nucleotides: TGTGCCTGGAGTCAACACCGGTCGGGCGCGGGCTACACCTTC.

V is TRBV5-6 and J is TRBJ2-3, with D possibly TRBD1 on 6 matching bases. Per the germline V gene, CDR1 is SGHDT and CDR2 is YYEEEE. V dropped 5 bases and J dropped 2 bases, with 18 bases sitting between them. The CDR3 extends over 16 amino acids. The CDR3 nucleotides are TGTGCCAGCAGGTTCAGGGGTTCTGGGGCCACAGATACGCAGTATTTT. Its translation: CASRFRGSGATDTQYF.

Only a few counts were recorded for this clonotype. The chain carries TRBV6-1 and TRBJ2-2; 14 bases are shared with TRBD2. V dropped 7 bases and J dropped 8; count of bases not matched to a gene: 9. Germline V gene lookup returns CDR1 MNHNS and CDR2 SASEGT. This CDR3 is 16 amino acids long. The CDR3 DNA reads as TGTGCCAGCACCGAGGGACTAGCGGGAGCGGAGGGGGAGCTGTTTTTT. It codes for CASTEGLAGAEGELFF.

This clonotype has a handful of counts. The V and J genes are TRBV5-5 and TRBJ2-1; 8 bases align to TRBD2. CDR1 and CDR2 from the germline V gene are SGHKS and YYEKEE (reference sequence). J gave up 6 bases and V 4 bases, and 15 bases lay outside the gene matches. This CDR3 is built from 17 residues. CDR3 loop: CASSPWGSAGGGNEQFF. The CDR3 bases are TGTGCCAGCAGCCCCTGGGGGTCGGCGGGAGGTGGCAATGAGCAGTTCTTC. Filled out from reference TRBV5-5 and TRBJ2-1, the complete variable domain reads DAGVTQSPTHLIKTRGQQVTLRCSPISGHKSVSWYQQVLGQGPQFIFQYYEKEERGRGNFPDRFSARQFPNYSSELNVNALLLGDSALYLCASSPWGSAGGGNEQFFGPGTRLTVL.

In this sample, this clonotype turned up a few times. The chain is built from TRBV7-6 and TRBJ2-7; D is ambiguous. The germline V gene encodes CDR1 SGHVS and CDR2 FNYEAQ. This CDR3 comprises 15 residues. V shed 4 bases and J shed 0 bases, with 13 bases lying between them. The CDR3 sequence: CASSSIDASSYEQYF. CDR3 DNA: TGTGCCAGCAGCTCAATCGACGCGAGCTCCTACGAGCAGTACTTC.